These T cell receptor beta chains were read from a single sample in a study of memory CD4+ T cells and cytomegalovirus serostatus. Using immunoSEQ multiplex PCR, the repertoire was profiled, and TCRdb retains in-frame clones only, with some absent. The sample yields tens of thousands of clones, roughly 77% seen once. The sequencing input was memory CD4+ T cells from blood. Receptors originate from an adult in good health and CMV-seropositive. Each CDR3 is given without its conserved first and last residue. The size field is filled for only some rows; it gives once, few, many or a size class.

abundance,j_gene,v_gene,CDR3aa
NA,TRBJ1-3,TRBV5-1,ASSLGSGAAGNTIY
few,TRBJ1-1,TRBV11-2,ASSLDKPSDEAF
NA,TRBJ1-5,TRBV7-2,ASSLAGYSNQPQH
NA,TRBJ1-1,TRBV2,ASSEIGSWGAEAF
NA,TRBJ2-3,TRBV10-3,AISPSPRTDTQY
once,TRBJ1-4,TRBV28,ASARDRVREKLF
NA,TRBJ2-3,TRBV18,ASSRRTDQSTDTQY
NA,TRBJ2-7,TRBV7-2,ASTPPGVREQY
NA,TRBJ1-4,TRBV30,AWIQGEKLF
NA,TRBJ2-6,TRBV19,ASSMGTLSGANVLT
NA,TRBJ1-3,TRBV10-3,AISESLSGNTIY
NA,TRBJ2-5,TRBV4-1,ASSPESGRATETQY
NA,TRBJ2-5,TRBV2,ASSESGQTQY
NA,TRBJ2-3,TRBV7-2,ASSLRGKVTDTQY
once,TRBJ1-1,TRBV6-5,ASSYSDRIFTEAF
NA,TRBJ2-3,TRBV6-1,AAVRQGLTDTQY
NA,TRBJ2-3,TRBV28,ASTTWGGDTQY
NA,TRBJ1-3,TRBV2,ASSADSGNTIY